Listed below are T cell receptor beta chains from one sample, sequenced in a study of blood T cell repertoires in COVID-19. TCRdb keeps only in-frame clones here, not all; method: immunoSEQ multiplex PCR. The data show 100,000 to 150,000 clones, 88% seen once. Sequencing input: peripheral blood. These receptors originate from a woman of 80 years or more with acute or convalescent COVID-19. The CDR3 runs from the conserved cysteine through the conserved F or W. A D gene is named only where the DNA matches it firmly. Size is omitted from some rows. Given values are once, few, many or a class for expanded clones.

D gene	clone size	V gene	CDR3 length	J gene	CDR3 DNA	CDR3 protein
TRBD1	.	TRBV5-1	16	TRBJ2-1	TGCGCCAGCAGCTTGGCAGGGGGTAGCTCCTACAATGAGCAGTTCTTC	CASSLAGGSSYNEQFF
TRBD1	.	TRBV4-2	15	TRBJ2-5	TGTGCCAGCAGCCAATCTGCAGGGGGTGCGGAGACCCAGTACTTC	CASSQSAGGAETQYF
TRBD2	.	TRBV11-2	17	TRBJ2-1	TGTGCCAGCAGCGTCCTAGGGCGGCTAGCGGGAACCAATGAGCAGTTCTTC	CASSVLGRLAGTNEQFF
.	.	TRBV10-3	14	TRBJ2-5	TGTGCCATCAGTGAGTCCGGGGTCAAAGAGACCCAGTACTTC	CAISESGVKETQYF
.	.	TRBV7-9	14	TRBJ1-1	TGTGCCAGCAGCCAATACAGGGAGAACACTGAAGCTTTCTTT	CASSQYRENTEAFF
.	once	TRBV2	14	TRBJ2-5	TGTGCCAGCAGTGAAGGGAGCGGTTGGGAGACCCAGTACTTC	CASSEGSGWETQYF
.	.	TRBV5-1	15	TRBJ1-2	TGCGCCAGCAGCTTTGGACAGCGGAGTGAGGGGGGCTACACCTTC	CASSFGQRSEGGYTF
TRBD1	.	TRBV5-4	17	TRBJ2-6	TGTGCCAGCAGCTTGGGGACAGGGGGGCCTGGGGCCAACGTCCTGACTTTC	CASSLGTGGPGANVLTF
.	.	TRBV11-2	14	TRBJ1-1	TGTGCCAGCAGCTCTGTCGGACTTACACTGAAGGCTTTCTTT	CASSSVGLTLKAFF
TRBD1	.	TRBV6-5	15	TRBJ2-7	TGTGCCAGCAGTTACTCCGGGACAGTTACCTACGAGCAGTACTTC	CASSYSGTVTYEQYF
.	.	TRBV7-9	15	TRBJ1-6	TGTGCCAGCAGCTTAGACGGGAGCCAGAATTCACCCCTCCACTTT	CASSLDGSQNSPLHF
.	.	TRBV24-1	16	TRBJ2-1	TGTGCCACCAGGGGAGGGACGGGACAGGCGGTCCATGAGCAGTTCTTC	CATRGGTGQAVHEQFF
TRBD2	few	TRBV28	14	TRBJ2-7	TGTGCCAGCACCCCCGGGACTAAGGCCTACGAGCAGTACTTC	CASTPGTKAYEQYF
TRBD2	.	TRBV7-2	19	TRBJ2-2	TGTGCCAGCAGCCCGTACCGGACTAGCGGGGGGCTAACCACCGGGGAGCTGTTTTTT	CASSPYRTSGGLTTGELFF
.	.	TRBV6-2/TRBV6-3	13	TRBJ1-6	TGTGCCAGCAGTTACTCGCCCGGGTTACCCCTCCACTTT	CASSYSPGLPLHF
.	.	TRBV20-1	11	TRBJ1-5	TGCAGTGCTAAGGGAGGTCAGCCCCAGCATTTT	CSAKGGQPQHF
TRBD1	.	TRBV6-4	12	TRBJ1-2	TGTGCCAGCAGAACCCCAGGGGGTGGCTACACCTTC	CASRTPGGGYTF
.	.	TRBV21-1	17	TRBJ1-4	TGTGCCAGCAACCTAGGCCGGGACAGGGGAACTAATGAAAAACTGTTTTTT	CASNLGRDRGTNEKLFF
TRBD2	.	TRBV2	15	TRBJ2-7	TGTGCCAGCAGTGTAAGCGGGAGCGGCCCCTACGAGCAGTACTTC	CASSVSGSGPYEQYF
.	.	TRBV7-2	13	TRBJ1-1	TGTGCCAGCAGCTCGCAGGGGAACACTGAAGCTTTCTTT	CASSSQGNTEAFF
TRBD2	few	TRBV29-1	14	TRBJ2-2	TGCAGCGTGCGGACTAGCGGGAACACCGGGGAGCTGTTTTTT	CSVRTSGNTGELFF
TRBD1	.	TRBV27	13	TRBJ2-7	TGTGCCAGCTCGGGACAGGGGAGAAGCGAGCAGTACTTC	CASSGQGRSEQYF
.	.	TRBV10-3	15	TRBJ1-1	TGTGCCATCAGTGATCCGGGACAAGGGAACACTGAAGCTTTCTTT	CAISDPGQGNTEAFF
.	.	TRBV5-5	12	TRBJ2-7	TGTGCCAGCAGCTTCCCAACCTACGAGCAGTACTTC	CASSFPTYEQYF
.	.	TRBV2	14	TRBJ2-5	TGTGCCAGCACCCCAGGTCCCGGAAAAGAGACCCAGTACTTC	CASTPGPGKETQYF
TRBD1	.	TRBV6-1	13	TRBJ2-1	TGTGCCAGCAGTGAATACTCCGGGACAGGAAGATTCTTC	CASSEYSGTGRFF
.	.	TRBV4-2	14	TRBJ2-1	TGTGCCAGCAGCCAAGAGAGCTTGTACAATGAGCAGTTCTTC	CASSQESLYNEQFF
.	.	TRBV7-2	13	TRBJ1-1	TGTGCCAGCAGCGTCCTTATGAACACTGAAGCTTTCTTT	CASSVLMNTEAFF
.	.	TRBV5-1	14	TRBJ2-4	TGCGCCAGCAGCCCGGCAGGGGGGAACAGCATTCAGTACTTC	CASSPAGGNSIQYF
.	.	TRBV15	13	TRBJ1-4	TGTGCCACCAGCAGCAGGGTTAATGAAAAACTGTTTTTT	CATSSRVNEKLFF
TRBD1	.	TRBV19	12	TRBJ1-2	TGTGCCAGTAGTATGACAGGGTATGGCTACACCTTC	CASSMTGYGYTF
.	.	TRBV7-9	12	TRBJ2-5	TGTGCCAGCAGCCCCCCGCAAGAGACCCAGTACTTC	CASSPPQETQYF
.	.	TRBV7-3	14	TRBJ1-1	TGTGCCAGCAGCTTAGCAGGGATGAACACTGAAGCTTTCTTT	CASSLAGMNTEAFF
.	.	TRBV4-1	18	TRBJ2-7	TGCGCCAGCAGCCAAGAACCCCCCACGGGTCTTTGGGGGCGCGAGCAGTACTTC	CASSQEPPTGLWGREQYF
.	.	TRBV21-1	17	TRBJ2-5	TGTGCCAGCAGCACCTGGGAACCGGGACAGGGCCGAGAGACCCAGTACTTC	CASSTWEPGQGRETQYF
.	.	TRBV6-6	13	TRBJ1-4	TGTGCTACCGGGCGGACTACTAATGAAAAACTGTTTTTT	CATGRTTNEKLFF
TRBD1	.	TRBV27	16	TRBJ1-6	TGTGCCAGCAGTTTAGATTATGGGACAGGGGGTTCACCCCTCCACTTT	CASSLDYGTGGSPLHF
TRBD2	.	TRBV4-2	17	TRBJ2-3	TGTGCCAGCAGACCAAGGATAGCGGGGGTGGGCACAGATACGCAGTATTTT	CASRPRIAGVGTDTQYF
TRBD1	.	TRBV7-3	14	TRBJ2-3	TGTGCCAGCAGCCCACTTTCGACAGGGGGTACGCAGTATTTT	CASSPLSTGGTQYF
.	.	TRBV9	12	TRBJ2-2	TGTGCCAGCAGCGGGCCTCCCGGGGAGCTGTTTTTT	CASSGPPGELFF
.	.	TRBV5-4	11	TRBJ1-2	TGTGCCAGCAGCCCAGGGAGCAGGGGCACCTTC	CASSPGSRGTF
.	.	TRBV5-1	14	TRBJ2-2	TGCGCCAGCAAGGAGGGAGGGAACACCGGGGAGCTGTTTTTT	CASKEGGNTGELFF
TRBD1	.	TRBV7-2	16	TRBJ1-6	TGTGCCAGCAGCTTTTACGCGGGACAGGGAAATTCACCCCTCCACTTT	CASSFYAGQGNSPLHF
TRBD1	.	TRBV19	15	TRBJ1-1	TGTGCCAGTACCCAAGGGGGCCCTCGGAACACTGAAGCTTTCTTT	CASTQGGPRNTEAFF
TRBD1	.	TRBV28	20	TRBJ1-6	TGTGCCAGCAGTCTAAAAGTCTCCGGGACAGGGAGCTCCTATAATTCACCCCTCCACTTT	CASSLKVSGTGSSYNSPLHF
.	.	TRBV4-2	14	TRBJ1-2	TGTGCCAGCAGCCAAGATGTACAGGGCTATGGCTACACCTTC	CASSQDVQGYGYTF
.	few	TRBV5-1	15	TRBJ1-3	TGCGCCAGCAGCTTGGACAGTAACTCTGGAAACACCATATATTTT	CASSLDSNSGNTIYF
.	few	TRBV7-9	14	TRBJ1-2	TGTGCCAGCAGCTTAGACGGCACTATGAGAGGCTACACCTTC	CASSLDGTMRGYTF
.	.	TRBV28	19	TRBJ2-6	TGTGCCAGCAGCCTGGCTAGGGGACAACTGGCATCTGGGGCCAACGTCCTGACTTTC	CASSLARGQLASGANVLTF
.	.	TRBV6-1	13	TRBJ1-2	TGTGCCAGCAGTGAGTCAGAACCCTATGGCTACACCTTC	CASSESEPYGYTF
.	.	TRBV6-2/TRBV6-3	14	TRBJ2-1	TGTGCCAGCAGTTACTTTAGCTCCTACAATGAGCAGTTCTTC	CASSYFSSYNEQFF
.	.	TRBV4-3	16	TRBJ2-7	TGCGCCAGCAGCCAAGATCCCGGGAAGGTCTCCTACGAGCAGTACTTC	CASSQDPGKVSYEQYF
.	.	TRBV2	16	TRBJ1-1	TGTGCCAGCAGTGCGAGGGGGATTGGGATGAACACTGAAGCTTTCTTT	CASSARGIGMNTEAFF
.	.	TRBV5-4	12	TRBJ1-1	TGTGCCAGCAGCCTCCAGGACACTGAAGCTTTCTTT	CASSLQDTEAFF
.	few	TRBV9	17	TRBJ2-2	TGTGCCAGCAGCGAGGCTGCGGACAGAAGGGGCACCGGGGAGCTGTTTTTT	CASSEAADRRGTGELFF
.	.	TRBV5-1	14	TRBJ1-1	TGCGCCAGCAGCTTGGCCCAGGGGACACAAGAAGCTTTCTTT	CASSLAQGTQEAFF
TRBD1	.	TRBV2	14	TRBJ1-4	TGTGCCAGCAGGACCGGGACAGGGGTTGAAAAACTGTTTTTT	CASRTGTGVEKLFF
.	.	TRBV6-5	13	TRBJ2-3	TGTGCCAGCACCAGTGATGGAGCAGATACGCAGTATTTT	CASTSDGADTQYF